This T cell receptor beta chain was sequenced for a study of Tregs in tolerant kidney transplant recipients. Study results and limitations: Expanding Tregs on activated donor B cells appeared to best identify donor-specific TCRbeta clones. Antigen-driven expansion was suggested because donor-specific Tregs expanded more than all Tregs in tolerant patients. Biological reproducibility was not directly addressed, but technical replication error appeared minimal.

Sequencing was performed with immunoSEQ multiplex PCR; in TCRdb, only in-frame clones are kept and a portion is missing. The sample yields some 71,000 clones, 85% to 90% seen once. This clone was counted between two and nine times. The antigen remains unidentified. V lost 7 bases and J lost 0; bases outside the gene matches: 7. Germline V gives CDR1 MDHEN, CDR2 SYDVKM. The CDR3 consists of 15 residues. The starting material was CD4+ T cells from blood, obtained before the transplant. J is TRBJ2-7 and V is TRBV28, with 9 bases lining up with TRBD1. This TCR was recovered from a human donor who received a combined kidney and bone marrow transplant. In nucleotides, the CDR3 is TGTGCCAGCACTACACAGGGGGCGGCCTCCTACGAGCAGTACTTC. As protein: CASTTQGAASYEQYF. The full variable domain, rest sourced from reference TRBV28 and TRBJ2-7, is DVKVTQSSRYLVKRTGEKVFLECVQDMDHENMFWYRQDPGLGLRLIYFSYDVKMKEKGDIPEGYSVSREKKERFSLILESASTNQTSMYLCASTTQGAASYEQYFGPGTRLTVT.